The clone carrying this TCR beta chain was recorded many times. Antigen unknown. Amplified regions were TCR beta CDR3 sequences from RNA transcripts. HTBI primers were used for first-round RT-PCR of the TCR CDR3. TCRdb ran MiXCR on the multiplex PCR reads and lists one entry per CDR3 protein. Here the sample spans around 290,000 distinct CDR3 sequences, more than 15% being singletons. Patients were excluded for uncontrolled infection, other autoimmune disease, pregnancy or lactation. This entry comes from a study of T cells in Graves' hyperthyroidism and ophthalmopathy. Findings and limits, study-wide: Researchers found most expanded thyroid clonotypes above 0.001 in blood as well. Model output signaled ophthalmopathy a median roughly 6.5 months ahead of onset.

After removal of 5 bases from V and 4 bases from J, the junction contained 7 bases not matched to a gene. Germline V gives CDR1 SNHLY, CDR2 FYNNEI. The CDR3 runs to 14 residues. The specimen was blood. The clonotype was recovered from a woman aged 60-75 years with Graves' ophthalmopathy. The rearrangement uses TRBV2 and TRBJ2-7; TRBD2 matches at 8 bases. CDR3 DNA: TGTGCCAGCAGTACCGGGAGGGCCGGTTACGAGCAGTACTTC. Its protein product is CASSTGRAGYEQYF.